The 10 T cell receptor beta chains below were found in one sample sequenced in a study of blood T cell repertoires in COVID-19. The table came from immunoSEQ multiplex PCR; TCRdb's copy has only in-frame clones and leaves some out. The sample holds some 160,000 clones, around 84% seen once. Sequencing used peripheral blood. The receptors come from a woman older than 75 with COVID-19, enrolled during active disease.

V and J are TRBV19 and TRBJ2-2; no clear D. Trimming took 6 bases from V and 2 from J, leaving 10 bases between them. CDR1 and CDR2 from the germline V gene are LNHDA and SQIVND (reference sequence). The CDR3 sequence is 14 residues long. CDR3 sequence reads: CASRISVNTGELFF. The CDR3 DNA is TGTGCCAGTAGAATTTCGGTAAACACCGGGGAGCTGTTTTTT.

The chain recombines TRBV11-3 with TRBJ2-7; perhaps TRBD2 as D (6 bases). In germline, CDR1 is SGHNT, CDR2 YENEEA. The CDR3 contains 13 residues. V gave up 4 bases and J gave up 3 bases, with 10 bases separating them. The CDR3 DNA reads as TGTGCCAGCAGCTGGGGGACTTTCTACGAGCAGTACTTC. Its translation is CASSWGTFYEQYF.

The chain is built from TRBV7-9 and TRBJ1-1; 10 bases are a match to TRBD1. The germline V gene encodes CDR1 SEHNR and CDR2 FQNEAQ (reference sequence). This CDR3 has 15 amino acids. V gave up 6 bases and J gave up 4 bases; unmatched junction bases: 8. This chain's CDR3 is CASSSGTGVSTEAFF. In DNA form, the CDR3 reads TGTGCCAGCAGTTCCGGGACAGGGGTTAGCACTGAAGCTTTCTTT.

This clone was recorded only once. CDR3 nucleotide sequence: TGTGCCAGCAGCTTGGTAGGACTAGATGGCACTGAAGCTTTCTTT. Translating gives CASSLVGLDGTEAFF. The chain employs TRBV5-6 and TRBJ1-1, with unresolved D. The CDR3 is made up of 15 amino acids. V was pared by 0 bases and J by 4 bases, with 13 bases between. Germline V lookup: CDR1 SGHDT, CDR2 YYEEEE. The full variable domain, rest sourced from reference TRBV5-6 and TRBJ1-1, is DAGVTQSPTHLIKTRGQQVTLRCSPKSGHDTVSWYQQALGQGPQFIFQYYEEEERQRGNFPDRFSGHQFPNYSSELNVNALLLGDSALYLCASSLVGLDGTEAFFGQGTRLTVV.

The V gene is TRBV2, the J gene TRBJ1-3; D perhaps matches TRBD1 (6 bases). The CDR3 length is 16 residues. V lost 1 base and J lost 0, with 10 bases in between. Germline CDR1 SNHLY, CDR2 FYNNEI. The CDR3 DNA reads as TGTGCCAGCAGTGAAGGGGGGCCCTACTCTGGAAACACCATATATTTT. This sequence encodes CASSEGGPYSGNTIYF.

This chain joins TRBV10-3 and TRBJ2-2, with 12 bases aligning to TRBD1. This CDR3 contains 15 residues. With V trimmed by 6 bases and J by 7 bases, 6 bases remained unmatched. Germline V CDR1 and CDR2: ENHRY, SYGVKD. DNA of the CDR3: TGTGCCATCAGGGGGACAGGGGGCATTAACGGGGAGCTGTTTTTT. It translates to CAIRGTGGINGELFF.

The chain couples TRBV7-9 to TRBJ1-2; possibly TRBD1 for D (5 bases). Germline-derived CDR1 and CDR2 are SEHNR and FQNEAQ (reference sequence). The germline V and J ends were trimmed by 1 base and 5 bases, with 17 bases remaining between them. The CDR3 totals 16 residues. CDR3 DNA sequence: TGTGCCAGCAGCTTAGTTTTGGGGGGGTACTCATATGGCTACACCTTC. Translating it yields CASSLVLGGYSYGYTF. The full variable domain, its missing parts supplied by reference TRBV7-9 and TRBJ1-2, is DTGVSQNPRHKITKRGQNVTFRCDPISEHNRLYWYRQTLGQGPEFLTYFQNEAQLEKSRLLSDRFSAERPKGSFSTLEIQRTEQGDSAMYLCASSLVLGGYSYGYTFGSGTRLTVV.

V is TRBV4-2 and J is TRBJ1-2; D might be TRBD1 (6 bases). Trimming took off 4 bases at V and 2 bases at J, with 23 bases between the two ends. Per the germline V gene, CDR1 is LGHNA and CDR2 is YNFKEQ. The CDR3 has 18 residues. CDR3 in amino acids: CASSPGRSGTQGNYGYTF. The CDR3 DNA reads TGTGCCAGCAGCCCCGGTAGGTCCGGGACACAGGGAAACTATGGCTACACCTTC.

This clone was counted between two and nine times. This CDR3 is also generated by other DNA sequences in the sample. The rearrangement joins TRBV19 to TRBJ1-5, with 7 bases lining up with TRBD1. The CDR3 is 14 residues long. Germline assignment: CDR1 LNHDA and CDR2 SQIVND (reference sequence). Unmatched junction bases numbered 3, after V lost 4 bases and J lost 3 bases. CDR3 sequence: CASSTTGSNQPQHF. The CDR3, as DNA: TGTGCCAGTAGTACGACAGGGTCCAATCAGCCCCAGCATTTT.

The chain employs TRBV5-1 and TRBJ2-7; D is unresolved. Per germline, CDR1 SGHRS and CDR2 YFSETQ. Trimming took off 2 bases at V and 3 bases at J, with 12 bases between the two ends. This CDR3 spans 14 amino acids. As DNA, the CDR3 is TGCGCCAGCAGCTTCCCGGGTCGAAACTACGAGCAGTACTTC. Translated, it gives CASSFPGRNYEQYF.